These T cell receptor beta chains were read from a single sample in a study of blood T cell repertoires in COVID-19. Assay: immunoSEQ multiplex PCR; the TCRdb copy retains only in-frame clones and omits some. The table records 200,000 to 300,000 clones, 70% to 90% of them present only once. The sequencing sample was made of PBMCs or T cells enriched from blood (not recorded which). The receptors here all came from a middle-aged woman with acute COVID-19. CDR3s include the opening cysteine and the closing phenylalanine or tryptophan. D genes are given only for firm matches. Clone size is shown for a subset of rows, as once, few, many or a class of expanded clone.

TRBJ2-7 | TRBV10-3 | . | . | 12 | CAISGADDEQYF | TGTGCCATCAGCGGAGCAGACGACGAGCAGTACTTC
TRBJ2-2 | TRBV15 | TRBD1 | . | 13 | CATSTGGTGELFF | TGTGCCACCAGCACAGGGGGTACCGGGGAGCTGTTTTTT
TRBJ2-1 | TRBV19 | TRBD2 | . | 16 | CATKGLAGYLYNEQFF | TGTGCCACCAAGGGACTAGCGGGGTACCTCTACAATGAGCAGTTCTTC
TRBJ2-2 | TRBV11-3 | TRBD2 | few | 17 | CASSPGGSGKNTGELFF | TGTGCCAGCAGCCCCGGAGGTAGCGGGAAGAACACCGGGGAGCTGTTTTTT
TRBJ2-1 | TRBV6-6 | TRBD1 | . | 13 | CASSSGQMNEQFF | TGTGCCAGCAGTTCGGGACAGATGAACGAGCAGTTCTTC
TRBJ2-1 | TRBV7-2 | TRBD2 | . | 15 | CASRLAGGSYNEQFF | TGTGCCAGCAGGCTAGCGGGAGGATCTTACAATGAGCAGTTCTTC
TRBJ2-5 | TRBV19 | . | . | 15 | CASSIGVGGRETQYF | TGTGCCAGTAGTATCGGAGTGGGGGGACGGGAGACCCAGTACTTC
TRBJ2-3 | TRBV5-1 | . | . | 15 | CASSISGTSTDTQYF | TGCGCCAGCAGCATTAGCGGAACTAGCACAGATACGCAGTATTTT
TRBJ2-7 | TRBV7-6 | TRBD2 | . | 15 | CASSLQAGGHYEQYF | TGTGCCAGCAGCTTACAAGCGGGAGGGCATTACGAGCAGTACTTC
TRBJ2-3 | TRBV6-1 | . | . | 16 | CASSELSGASTDTQYF | TGTGCCAGCAGTGAATTGAGCGGCGCTAGCACAGATACGCAGTATTTT
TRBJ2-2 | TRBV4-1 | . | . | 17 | CASSQVRRQENTGELFF | TGCGCCAGCAGCCAGGTCCGCCGACAGGAGAACACCGGGGAGCTGTTTTTT
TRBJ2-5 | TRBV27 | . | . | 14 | CASSSGPYQETQYF | TGTGCCAGCAGTTCAGGCCCGTACCAAGAGACCCAGTACTTC
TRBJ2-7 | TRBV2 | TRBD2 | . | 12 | CAIRDYSYEQYF | TGTGCCATCCGGGACTACTCCTACGAGCAGTACTTC
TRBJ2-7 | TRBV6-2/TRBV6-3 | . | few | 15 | CASSYHNRRGGEQYF | TGTGCCAGCAGTTACCACAATCGACGCGGTGGCGAGCAGTACTTC
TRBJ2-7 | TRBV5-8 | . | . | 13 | CASSRDSKDEQYF | TGTGCCAGCAGTCGAGACTCCAAGGACGAGCAGTACTTC
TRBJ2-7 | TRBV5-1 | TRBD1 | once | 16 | CASSLFGQGADHEQYF | TGCGCCAGCAGCTTATTCGGACAGGGGGCTGACCACGAGCAGTACTTC
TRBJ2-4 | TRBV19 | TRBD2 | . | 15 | CASSHREGAENIQYF | TGTGCCAGTAGTCACCGGGAGGGCGCGGAAAACATTCAGTACTTC
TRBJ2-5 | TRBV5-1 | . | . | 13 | CASSPGVRETQYF | TGCGCCAGCAGCCCGGGGGTGCGGGAGACCCAGTACTTC
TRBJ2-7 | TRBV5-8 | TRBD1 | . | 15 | CASSWGTGGSYEQYF | TGTGCCAGCAGCTGGGGGACAGGGGGATCCTACGAGCAGTACTTC
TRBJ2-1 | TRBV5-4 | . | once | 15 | CASSRRDRTGNEQFF | TGTGCCAGCAGCCGGCGGGACAGAACAGGCAATGAGCAGTTCTTC
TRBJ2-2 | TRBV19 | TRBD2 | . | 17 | CASSIGVAGANTGELFF | TGTGCCAGTAGTATCGGGGTAGCGGGGGCAAACACCGGGGAGCTGTTTTTT
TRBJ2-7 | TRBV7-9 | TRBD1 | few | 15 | CASSLLSGQAYEQYF | TGTGCCAGCAGCTTACTGTCGGGACAGGCCTACGAGCAGTACTTC
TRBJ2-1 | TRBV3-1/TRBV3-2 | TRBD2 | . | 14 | CASSQDSREVEQFF | TGTGCCAGCAGCCAAGATTCGCGGGAGGTTGAGCAGTTCTTC
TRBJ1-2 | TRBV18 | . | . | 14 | CASSPPWQADGYTF | TGTGCCAGCTCACCACCGTGGCAGGCTGATGGCTACACCTTC
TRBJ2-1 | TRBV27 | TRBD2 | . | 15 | CASSATSGTSNEQFF | TGTGCCAGCAGCGCTACTAGCGGGACGTCCAATGAGCAGTTCTTC
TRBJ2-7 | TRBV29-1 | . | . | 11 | CSVEVAYEQYF | TGCAGCGTCGAGGTAGCCTACGAGCAGTACTTC
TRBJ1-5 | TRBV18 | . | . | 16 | CASSPGGRGSNQPQHF | TGTGCCAGCTCACCCGGGGGACGCGGGAGCAATCAGCCCCAGCATTTT
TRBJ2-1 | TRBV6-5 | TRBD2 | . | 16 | CASSSAWTSGSSEQFF | TGTGCCAGCAGTTCGGCTTGGACTAGCGGGAGTAGCGAGCAGTTCTTC
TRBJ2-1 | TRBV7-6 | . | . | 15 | CASSRLTTTYNEQFF | TGTGCCAGCAGCCGGCTGACTACCACCTACAATGAGCAGTTCTTC
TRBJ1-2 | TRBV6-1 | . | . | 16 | CASSEALFGRGDGYTF | TGTGCCAGCAGTGAAGCCCTGTTCGGGAGAGGGGATGGCTACACCTTC
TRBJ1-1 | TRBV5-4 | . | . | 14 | CASSLRHSNTEAFF | TGTGCCAGCAGCCTAAGACATTCGAACACTGAAGCTTTCTTT
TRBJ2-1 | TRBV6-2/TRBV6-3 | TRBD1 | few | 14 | CASSTGQGAHEQFF | TGTGCCAGCAGTACGGGACAGGGGGCCCATGAGCAGTTCTTC
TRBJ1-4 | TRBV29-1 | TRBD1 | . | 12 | CSARTGVEKLFF | TGCAGCGCACGGACAGGGGTCGAAAAACTGTTTTTT
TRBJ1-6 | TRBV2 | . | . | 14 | CASSWGGENSPLHF | TGTGCCAGCAGTTGGGGCGGGGAAAATTCACCCCTCCACTTT
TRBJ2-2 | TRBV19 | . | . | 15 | CASESRREIGGELFF | TGTGCCTCCGAGAGCCGACGGGAGATTGGCGGGGAGCTGTTTTTT
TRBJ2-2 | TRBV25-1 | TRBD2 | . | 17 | CASSATPGLEGTGELFF | TGTGCCAGCAGTGCTACCCCGGGACTAGAGGGCACCGGGGAGCTGTTTTTT
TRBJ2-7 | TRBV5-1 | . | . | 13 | CASSLEVLYEQYF | TGCGCCAGCAGCTTGGAAGTACTCTACGAGCAGTACTTC
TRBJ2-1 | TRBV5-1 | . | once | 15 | CASSLGASALNEQFF | TGCGCCAGCAGCTTGGGGGCTAGCGCCCTCAATGAGCAGTTCTTC
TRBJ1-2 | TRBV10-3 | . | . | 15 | CAISEFREGHYGYTF | TGTGCCATCAGTGAGTTCAGGGAGGGGCACTATGGCTACACCTTC
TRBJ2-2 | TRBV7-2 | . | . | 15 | CASSLTTSNTGELFF | TGTGCCAGCAGCTTAACGACTTCGAACACCGGGGAGCTGTTTTTT
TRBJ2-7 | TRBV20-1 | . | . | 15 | CSASREGSGVREQYF | TGCAGTGCTAGTAGAGAGGGGTCGGGAGTGAGGGAGCAGTACTTC
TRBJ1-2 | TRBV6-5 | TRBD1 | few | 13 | CASRSGQGYGYTF | TGTGCCAGCAGATCGGGACAGGGGTATGGCTACACCTTC